A selection of T cell receptor beta chains follows, all from one sample in a study of T cell responses to AZD1222 COVID-19 vaccine. The method was immunoSEQ multiplex PCR; TCRdb's version includes in-frame clones alone and lacks a portion of them. Of just under 95,000 clones listed, roughly 90% are singletons. Here the sequenced sample was peripheral blood, taken on day 0 of AZD1222 vaccination. The receptors derive from an adult in good health. Both conserved end residues are part of each CDR3. A D gene is named only where the DNA matches it firmly. For some rows the clone size is stated as once, few or many, or as a class when expanded; others skip it.

D gene: TRBD1
V gene: TRBV19
J gene: TRBJ1-5
clone size: -
CDR3 DNA: TGTGCCAGTAGTATTTCCAGGGGGAATCAGCCCCAGCATTTT
CDR3 protein: CASSISRGNQPQHF

D gene: TRBD1
V gene: TRBV5-1
J gene: TRBJ1-2
clone size: once
CDR3 DNA: TGCGCCAGCAGCTTTCGTCCCGGGACAGGGAGTCATGGCTACACCTTC
CDR3 protein: CASSFRPGTGSHGYTF

D gene: TRBD2
V gene: TRBV7-2
J gene: TRBJ2-3
clone size: -
CDR3 DNA: TGTGCCAGCAGCTGGAAGCGGGGAAGCACAGATACGCAGTATTTT
CDR3 protein: CASSWKRGSTDTQYF

D gene: -
V gene: TRBV30
J gene: TRBJ1-6
clone size: -
CDR3 DNA: TGTGCCTGGAGTGGTGGACAGTCGTATAATTCACCCCTCCACTTT
CDR3 protein: CAWSGGQSYNSPLHF

D gene: -
V gene: TRBV11-2
J gene: TRBJ1-2
clone size: -
CDR3 DNA: TGTGCCAGCAGCCCTAATCCCGGGACCACCTATGGCTACACCTTC
CDR3 protein: CASSPNPGTTYGYTF

D gene: -
V gene: TRBV7-3
J gene: TRBJ2-2
clone size: -
CDR3 DNA: TGTGCCAGCAGCTTAAAGCCAAGCGGGCGAGTCACCGGGGAGCTGTTTTTT
CDR3 protein: CASSLKPSGRVTGELFF

D gene: -
V gene: TRBV28
J gene: TRBJ1-5
clone size: few
CDR3 DNA: TGTGCCAGCAGTTTAGCGGGGGGCTTTCAGCCCCAGCATTTT
CDR3 protein: CASSLAGGFQPQHF

D gene: -
V gene: TRBV18
J gene: TRBJ2-7
clone size: -
CDR3 DNA: TGTGCCAGCTCACTGGGCGGGAACTCCTACGAGCAGTACTTC
CDR3 protein: CASSLGGNSYEQYF

D gene: -
V gene: TRBV7-8
J gene: TRBJ2-3
clone size: -
CDR3 DNA: TGTGCCAGCAGCTTATATGAGCGGAGCACAGATACGCAGTATTTT
CDR3 protein: CASSLYERSTDTQYF

D gene: TRBD1
V gene: TRBV7-3
J gene: TRBJ1-6
clone size: -
CDR3 DNA: TGTGCCAGCAGCCCAGGGGGGGGAAGGAATTCACCCCTCCACTTT
CDR3 protein: CASSPGGGRNSPLHF

D gene: TRBD1
V gene: TRBV23-1
J gene: TRBJ2-7
clone size: few
CDR3 DNA: TGCGCCAGCAGTCCGTCCCCCGGGACAGGGTGTCGCGAGCAGTACTTC
CDR3 protein: CASSPSPGTGCREQYF

D gene: TRBD1
V gene: TRBV24-1
J gene: TRBJ1-6
clone size: -
CDR3 DNA: TGTGCCACCAGTGATTTAACAGGGGCCCCTGGTCATTCACCCCTCCACTTT
CDR3 protein: CATSDLTGAPGHSPLHF

D gene: -
V gene: TRBV5-1
J gene: TRBJ1-2
clone size: -
CDR3 DNA: TGCGCCAGCAGCTTGGGGCGGCTCTATGGCTACACCTTC
CDR3 protein: CASSLGRLYGYTF

D gene: -
V gene: TRBV11-3
J gene: TRBJ1-5
clone size: -
CDR3 DNA: TGTGCCAGCAGCCTAGGGTTGACAGTTTATAGCAATCAGCCCCAGCATTTT
CDR3 protein: CASSLGLTVYSNQPQHF

D gene: -
V gene: TRBV7-2
J gene: TRBJ1-1
clone size: -
CDR3 DNA: TGTGCCAGCAGCCCGAACGGACTGCTGAACACTGAAGCTTTCTTT
CDR3 protein: CASSPNGLLNTEAFF

D gene: -
V gene: TRBV3-1/TRBV3-2
J gene: TRBJ2-5
clone size: -
CDR3 DNA: TGTGCCAGCAGCCCCCCCATTGGCGGCTCCATGGAGACCCAGTACTTC
CDR3 protein: CASSPPIGGSMETQYF

D gene: -
V gene: TRBV15
J gene: TRBJ2-7
clone size: -
CDR3 DNA: TGTGCCACCAGCAGGTTCAGGGGTCCCTACGAGCAGTACTTC
CDR3 protein: CATSRFRGPYEQYF

D gene: -
V gene: TRBV5-1
J gene: TRBJ2-2
clone size: -
CDR3 DNA: TGCGCCAGCAGCTTGCTGTCGGGGGCCGACACCGGGGAGCTGTTTTTT
CDR3 protein: CASSLLSGADTGELFF

D gene: -
V gene: TRBV23-1
J gene: TRBJ2-4
clone size: -
CDR3 DNA: TGCGCCAGCAGTCGGAGTTCTTTAGCCAAAAACATTCAGTACTTC
CDR3 protein: CASSRSSLAKNIQYF

D gene: TRBD1
V gene: TRBV2
J gene: TRBJ1-2
clone size: -
CDR3 DNA: TGTGCCAGCAGTGTTGGACAGGTTTCTGGCTACACCTTC
CDR3 protein: CASSVGQVSGYTF

D gene: -
V gene: TRBV6-6
J gene: TRBJ1-4
clone size: few
CDR3 DNA: TGTGCCAGCAGTTACTCGCAGGGCATTGGTAATGAAAAACTGTTTTTT
CDR3 protein: CASSYSQGIGNEKLFF

D gene: -
V gene: TRBV10-3
J gene: TRBJ2-5
clone size: -
CDR3 DNA: TGTGCCATCAGTGAACGAGGGACGAAAGAGACCCAGTACTTC
CDR3 protein: CAISERGTKETQYF

D gene: -
V gene: TRBV4-1
J gene: TRBJ2-7
clone size: -
CDR3 DNA: TGCGCCAGCAGCCAATTAGTAGGGGCGTACTACGAGCAGTACTTC
CDR3 protein: CASSQLVGAYYEQYF

D gene: TRBD2
V gene: TRBV11-3
J gene: TRBJ2-1
clone size: -
CDR3 DNA: TGTGCCAGCAGCTCTGTCGTTGGTGGGGGGGCCTACAATGAGCAGTTCTTC
CDR3 protein: CASSSVVGGGAYNEQFF

D gene: -
V gene: TRBV24-1
J gene: TRBJ2-5
clone size: -
CDR3 DNA: TGTGCCACCAGCGGACCTCAAGAGACCCAGTACTTC
CDR3 protein: CATSGPQETQYF